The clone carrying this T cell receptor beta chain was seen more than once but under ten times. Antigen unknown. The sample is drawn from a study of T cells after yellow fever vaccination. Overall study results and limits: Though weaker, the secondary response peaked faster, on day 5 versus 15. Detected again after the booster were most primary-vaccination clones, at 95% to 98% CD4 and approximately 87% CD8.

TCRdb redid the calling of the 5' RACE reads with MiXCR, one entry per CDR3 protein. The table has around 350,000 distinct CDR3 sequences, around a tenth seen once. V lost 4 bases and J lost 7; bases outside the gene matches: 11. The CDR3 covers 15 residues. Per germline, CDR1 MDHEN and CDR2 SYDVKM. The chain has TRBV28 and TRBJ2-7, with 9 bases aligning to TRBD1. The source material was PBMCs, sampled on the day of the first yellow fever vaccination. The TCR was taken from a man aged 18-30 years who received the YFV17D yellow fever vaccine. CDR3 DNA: TGTGCCAGCAGTTCAGGGGGACAGGGTACGTGGGAGCAGTACGTC. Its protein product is CASSSGGQGTWEQYV.